The T cell receptor (beta chain) under discussion was sequenced for a study of OX40 agonist ivuxolimab in advanced cancers. The overall study: The treatment was a fully human IgG2 OX40 agonist, ivuxolimab. Under the entry rules, prior anti-PD-1, anti-PD-L1 or anti-CTLA-4 therapy was allowed, and about 40% had some.

The V end was cut by 6 bases, the J end by 6 bases, with 15 bases between. The germline V gene encodes CDR1 MNHNY and CDR2 SVGAGI (reference sequence). The CDR3 runs to 13 residues. Whole-study results and caveats: Among the lowest levels of clonal expansion were found in partial responders at 0.1-3.0 mg/kg. Expanded clones belonging to CD8+ T cells outnumbered, on average, those of CD4+.

Assay: immunoSEQ multiplex PCR; the TCRdb copy retains only in-frame clones and omits some. The sample lists around 84,000 clones, 85% to 95% occurring once. For this clone: The antigen is not known.

This TCR was sampled from an adult with an advanced solid tumor such as melanoma, head and neck, liver or kidney cancer. Material: CD4+ or CD8+ T cells sorted from blood, obtained in a trial of the OX40 agonist ivuxolimab. The chain is built from TRBV6-6 and TRBJ2-7; the D is unclear. The CDR3 sequence is CASRVPTFLEQYF. The CDR3 region has the DNA TGTGCCAGCAGAGTACCTACCTTCCTCGAGCAGTACTTC.